The 18 T cell receptor beta chains below all came from one sample that was sequenced in a study of regulatory T cells in long-lasting Graves disease. The time point: newly diagnosed GD, antithyroid drugs for less than 3 months. PBMC RNA served as the TCR library source. CDR3 regions were amplified by Arm-PCR using iRepertoire HTBI primers to build TCR beta libraries. TCRdb fed the multiplex PCR reads into MiXCR, producing one record per CDR3 protein. The table includes fewer than 400,000 distinct CDR3 sequences, approximately 20% detected once. The sequencing here drew on peripheral blood mononuclear cells (PBMCs), taken at new diagnosis, from a patient treated with antithyroid drugs. These receptor sequences come from a female donor with Graves disease.

This clonotype came up many times. The rearrangement uses TRBV9 and TRBJ2-2, with TRBD1 matching over 7 bases. The CDR3 runs 15 residues. V shed 4 bases and J 7 bases; nucleotides not matched to a gene: 10. The germline V gene encodes CDR1 SGDLS and CDR2 YYNGEE. CDR3 residues: CASSPEGAQIGELFF. CDR3 coding DNA: TGTGCCAGCAGCCCCGAGGGGGCGCAGATCGGGGAGCTGTTTTTT.

The V gene is TRBV2, the J gene TRBJ2-5; D remains unclear. The length of the CDR3 is 14 residues. Germline V lookup: CDR1 SNHLY, CDR2 FYNNEI. V dropped 4 bases and J dropped 1 base, with 10 bases sitting between them. The CDR3 region is CASSGAASQETQYF. The CDR3 DNA reads TGTGCCAGCAGTGGGGCCGCATCCCAAGAGACCCAGTACTTC.

This clonotype was counted many times. The rearrangement joins TRBV12-3 or TRBV12-4 to TRBJ2-2, with 7 nucleotides matching TRBD2. V lost 5 bases, J lost 0 bases, and 6 bases stayed unmatched. This CDR3 contains 16 residues. The CDR3 region has the DNA TGTGCCAGCAGTCCCGGGGCGGGAGCGAACACCGGGGAGCTGTTTTTT. Its translation is CASSPGAGANTGELFF.

The table lists this clonotype with many counts. The CDR3 sequence is CASSPPRAGGSSPLYEQYF. Written as DNA, the CDR3 is TGTGCCAGCAGCCCCCCGCGAGCGGGAGGGTCCTCACCTCTTTACGAGCAGTACTTC. The chain has TRBV9 and TRBJ2-7; 10 bases fit TRBD2. The CDR3 spans 19 residues. Germline V gives CDR1 SGDLS, CDR2 YYNGEE. The J segment lost 4 bases and the V segment lost 4 bases, leaving 20 bases of the junction unmatched.

This clonotype came up many times. The J gene is TRBJ2-7, the V gene TRBV12-3 or TRBV12-4; TRBD2 matches 13 bases. J gave up 0 bases and V 0 bases, and 8 bases lay outside the gene matches. The CDR3 covers 19 residues. In DNA, the CDR3 is TGTGCCAGCAGTTTAGCTATCGGGACTAGCGGGGTTAGCTCCTACGAGCAGTACTTC. As protein: CASSLAIGTSGVSSYEQYF.

In this sample, this clonotype turned up many times. The chain couples TRBV25-1 to TRBJ1-2, with D possibly TRBD1 on 5 matching bases. Looked up from germline, CDR1 is MGHDK and CDR2 is SYGVNS. The CDR3 extends over 13 amino acids. Trimming pared 8 bases from V and 5 bases from J, leaving 15 bases between. CDR3 residues: CASEGQARYGYTF. In nucleotides, the CDR3 is TGTGCCAGCGAAGGACAAGCCCGATATGGCTACACCTTC.

This clonotype was detected ten times or more. The chain uses TRBV20-1 and TRBJ2-7; D may be TRBD2 (5 bases). Germline CDR1 DFQATT, CDR2 SNEGSKA (reference sequence). The CDR3 covers 17 residues. Trimming pared 4 bases from V and 3 bases from J, leaving 25 bases between. The CDR3 sequence: CSATNHTRRLTNYEQYF. The CDR3 DNA sequence: TGCAGTGCTACCAATCATACTAGGCGGCTGACCAACTACGAGCAGTACTTC.

This chain links TRBV12-3 or TRBV12-4 with TRBJ2-1, with TRBD2 matching over 12 bases. The CDR3 runs 17 residues. The ends lost 5 bases at V and 5 bases at J; junction bases unmatched: 10. CDR3 coding DNA: TGTGCCAGCAGTCCCCCCTCTAGCGGGGGGGCCGACAATGAGCAGTTCTTC. It codes for CASSPPSSGGADNEQFF.

This clonotype was detected ten times or more. The chain recombines TRBV19 with TRBJ2-3; 9 bases align to TRBD1. The V gene end was trimmed by 1 base and the J gene end by 2 bases; junction bases not matched to a gene: 1. This CDR3 is built from 15 residues. Germline CDR1 and CDR2: LNHDA and SQIVND (reference sequence). CDR3 bases: TGTGCCAGTAGTATAGGACAGGGGGTCACAGATACGCAGTATTTT. Translated: CASSIGQGVTDTQYF.

V usage is TRBV19 and J usage is TRBJ2-3, with 9 bases lining up with TRBD2. CDR3 length: 16 amino acids. Trimming took 5 bases from V and 7 from J; bases not matched to a gene: 13. Germline V gene data show CDR1 as LNHDA and CDR2 as SQIVND (reference sequence). The CDR3 DNA is TGTGCCAGTAGTCTTGGACTAGCGCTTTGGCGAAATACGCAGTATTTT. This gives the protein CASSLGLALWRNTQYF.

This clonotype was seen repeatedly, ten times or more. V is TRBV2 and J is TRBJ2-3; D call uncertain. V was clipped by 7 bases and J by 3 bases, with 8 bases between them. The CDR3 is 12 residues long. CDR1 SNHLY and CDR2 FYNNEI come from the germline V gene. CDR3 sequence: CASNAATDTQYF. As DNA, the CDR3 is TGTGCCAGCAACGCCGCGACAGATACGCAGTATTTT.

V is TRBV11-2 and J is TRBJ2-3; D remains ambiguous. The germline CDR1 and CDR2 sequences are SGHAT and FQNNGV. Deletions cut 2 bases from V and 1 base from J, with 7 bases between. This CDR3 comprises 14 residues. This chain's CDR3 is CASSLFRGTDTQYF. CDR3 DNA: TGTGCCAGCAGCTTATTTAGGGGCACAGATACGCAGTATTTT.

At least ten counts were recorded for this clonotype. This sequence joins TRBV20-1 and TRBJ2-1; D is possibly TRBD1 (6 bases). This CDR3 is 15 amino acids long. Trimming shortened V by 0 bases and J by 4 bases, and 13 bases separated the two germline ends. In germline, CDR1 is DFQATT, CDR2 SNEGSKA (reference sequence). The CDR3 coding sequence is TGCAGTGCTAGAGAGGCACAGGGAGAGTACAATGAGCAGTTCTTC. This translates into CSAREAQGEYNEQFF.

This clonotype was observed at least ten times. The chain recombines TRBV28 with TRBJ2-3; D ambiguous. The CDR3 spans 15 residues. Germline CDR1 and CDR2: MDHEN and SYDVKM. V lost 2 bases, J lost 0 bases, and 9 bases lay in between. CDR3 sequence reads: CASSLLSGSTDTQYF. The CDR3 region has the DNA TGTGCCAGCAGTTTACTCTCTGGTAGCACAGATACGCAGTATTTT. Full variable domain (missing parts from reference TRBV28 and TRBJ2-3): DVKVTQSSRYLVKRTGEKVFLECVQDMDHENMFWYRQDPGLGLRLIYFSYDVKMKEKGDIPEGYSVSREKKERFSLILESASTNQTSMYLCASSLLSGSTDTQYFGPGTRLTVL.

The sample holds many counts of this clonotype. The rearrangement links TRBV6-1 to TRBJ1-4; 8 nucleotides align to TRBD1. This CDR3 is built from 15 residues. The junction had 5 bases not matched to a gene; V was cut back by 5 bases and J by 3 bases. CDR1 is MNHNS and CDR2 is SASEGT in the germline V gene. Written as DNA, the CDR3 is TGTGCCAGCAGTAACGCAGGGGGCCCTAATGAAAAACTGTTTTTT. Protein sequence: CASSNAGGPNEKLFF.

This clonotype was recorded at least ten times. This chain uses TRBV14 with TRBJ2-5; no clear D. From germline, CDR1 is SGHDN and CDR2 FVKESK. Trimming removed 6 bases at V and 2 bases at J, with 10 bases between. The CDR3 runs to 13 residues. CDR3 amino acids: CASRGGLQETQYF. The CDR3 DNA reads TGTGCCAGCAGGGGCGGTCTTCAAGAGACCCAGTACTTC.

This clonotype was recorded at least ten times. V usage is TRBV7-9 and J usage is TRBJ2-6; 9 nucleotides align to TRBD1. The CDR3 is made up of 17 amino acids. CDR1 SEHNR and CDR2 FQNEAQ come from the germline V gene (reference sequence). Unmatched junction bases numbered 5, after V lost 1 base and J lost 4 bases. CDR3 nucleotides: TGTGCCAGCAGCTTAGACAGGGGGCAGGGCGGGGCCAACGTCCTGACTTTC. Protein: CASSLDRGQGGANVLTF.

Here the CDR3 reads CASSLQGESPLHF. In nucleotides, the CDR3 is TGTGCCAGCAGCTTACAGGGGGAGTCACCCCTCCACTTT. The V gene is TRBV7-3, the J gene TRBJ1-6, with TRBD1 matching over 7 bases. The CDR3 runs to 13 residues. The V gene end was trimmed by 2 bases and the J gene end by 10 bases; junction bases not matched to a gene: 2. Germline V CDR1 and CDR2: SGHTA, FQGTGA.